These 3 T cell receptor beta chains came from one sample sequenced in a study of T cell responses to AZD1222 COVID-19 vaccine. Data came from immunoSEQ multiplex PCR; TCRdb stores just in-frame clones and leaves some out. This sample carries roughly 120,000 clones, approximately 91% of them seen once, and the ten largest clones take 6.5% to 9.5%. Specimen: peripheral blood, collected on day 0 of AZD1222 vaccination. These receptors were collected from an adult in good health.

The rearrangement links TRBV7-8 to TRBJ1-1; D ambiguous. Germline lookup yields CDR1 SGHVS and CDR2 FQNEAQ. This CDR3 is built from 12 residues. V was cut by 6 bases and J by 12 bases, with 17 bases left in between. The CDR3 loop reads CASSFRLDRSFF. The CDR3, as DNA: TGTGCCAGCAGTTTCAGGTTGGATAGGTCTTTCTTT.

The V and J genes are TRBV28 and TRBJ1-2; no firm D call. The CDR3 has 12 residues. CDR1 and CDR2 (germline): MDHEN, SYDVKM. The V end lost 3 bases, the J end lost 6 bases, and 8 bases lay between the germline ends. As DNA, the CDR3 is TGTGCCAGCAGTTTGAGGGATGATGGCTACACCTTC. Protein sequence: CASSLRDDGYTF.

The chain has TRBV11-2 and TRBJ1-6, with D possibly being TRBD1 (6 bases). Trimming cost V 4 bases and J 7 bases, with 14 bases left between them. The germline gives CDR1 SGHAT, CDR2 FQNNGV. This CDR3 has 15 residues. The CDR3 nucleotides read TGTGCCAGCAGCTCCGGCGGAGGGACAAATTCACCCCTCCACTTT. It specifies CASSSGGGTNSPLHF.